Presented here are 10 T cell receptor beta chains from one specimen sequenced in a study of radiation and T cells in renal cell carcinoma. Stated time point: baseline pretreatment blood. Specified treatment: 15 Gy SBRT to primary tumor, nephrectomy 4 weeks later. The protocol was immunoSEQ multiplex PCR, while the TCRdb copy is restricted to in-frame clones and leaves out a portion. The sample yields approximately 22,000 clones, 80% seen once. The sequences come from blood, collected from a patient whose treatment included radiotherapy and nephrectomy. These receptors were taken from a man aged 60 to 69 with renal cell carcinoma.

The chain couples TRBV2 to TRBJ2-1, with 11 bases lining up with TRBD2. From germline, CDR1 is SNHLY and CDR2 FYNNEI. The ends lost 3 bases at V and 5 bases at J; junction bases unmatched: 3. This CDR3 is built from 15 residues. CDR3 in amino acids: CASSDGGLADNEQFF. The CDR3 DNA is TGTGCCAGCAGTGATGGGGGACTAGCGGACAATGAGCAGTTCTTC. Based on the CDR3 plus reference TRBV2 and TRBJ2-1, the full variable domain is EPEVTQTPSHQVTQMGQEVILRCVPISNHLYFYWYRQILGQKVEFLVSFYNNEISEKSEIFDDQFSVERPDGSNFTLKIRSTKLEDSAMYFCASSDGGLADNEQFFGPGTRLTVL.

The gene calls are TRBV10-3 and TRBJ2-6, with 9 bases identical to TRBD2. Germline loops: CDR1 ENHRY, CDR2 SYGVKD. The CDR3 runs 17 residues. J gave up 0 bases and V 3 bases, and 3 bases lay outside the gene matches. The CDR3 loop is CAISDSGSGSGANVLTF. The CDR3 coding sequence is TGTGCCATCAGTGATAGCGGGAGCGGCTCTGGGGCCAACGTCCTGACTTTC.

The chain recombines TRBV28 with TRBJ2-3, with D perhaps matching TRBD1 (6 bases). V dropped 5 bases and J dropped 1 base, with 13 bases sitting between them. Germline V gene lookup returns CDR1 MDHEN and CDR2 SYDVKM. There are 15 residues in the CDR3. The CDR3 here is CASSKTGPGTDTQYF. The CDR3 DNA is TGTGCCAGCAGTAAGACAGGACCTGGCACAGATACGCAGTATTTT.

The chain links TRBV11-2 to TRBJ2-7, with no clear D. The germline gives CDR1 SGHAT, CDR2 FQNNGV. This CDR3 has 12 residues. V lost 4 bases to trimming and J lost 11 bases, with 15 bases between them. The CDR3 sequence is CASSSVYSEKYF. The CDR3, as DNA: TGTGCCAGCAGCTCCGTCTATTCTGAGAAGTACTTC.

Concerning this clone itself: A read error may produce the germline difference seen at one junction end. This chain uses TRBV29-1 with TRBJ1-2; 8 bases are shared with TRBD1. The CDR3 extends over 12 amino acids. Germline V gene lookup returns CDR1 SQVTM and CDR2 ANQGSEA. CDR3 DNA: TGCAGCGTTGAAGTGGGACAGGCCCGATACCCCTTC. Amino acids: CSVEVGQARYPF.

The genes are TRBV11-1 and TRBJ2-2, with D perhaps matching TRBD2 (6 bases). CDR1 is SGHAT, CDR2 FQDESV, per germline (reference sequence). Trimming pared 4 bases from V and 6 bases from J, leaving 15 bases between. This CDR3 contains 15 residues. The CDR3 DNA follows: TGTGCCAGCAGCTCCCGGACGACTAGTGCCGGGGAGCTGTTTTTT. Protein product: CASSSRTTSAGELFF. The entire variable domain, with the rest obtained from reference TRBV11-1 and TRBJ2-2, is as follows: EAEVAQSPRYKITEKSQAVAFWCDPISGHATLYWYRQILGQGPELLVQFQDESVVDDSQLPKDRFSAERLKGVDSTLKIQPAELGDSAMYLCASSSRTTSAGELFFGEGSRLTVL.

V gene TRBV5-6 combines with J gene TRBJ2-7; D unresolved. CDR1 is SGHDT and CDR2 is YYEEEE in the germline V gene. V lost 4 bases to trimming and J lost 2 bases, with 7 bases between them. This CDR3 has 12 residues. CDR3 sequence (DNA): TGTGCCAGCAGCACGGGTGCCTACGAGCAGTACTTC. This gives the protein CASSTGAYEQYF.

The rearrangement joins TRBV25-1 to TRBJ1-4; D is possibly TRBD1 (6 bases). The CDR3 sequence is 13 residues long. Trimming left V 9 bases short and J 4 bases short, with 12 bases between. Germline CDR1 is MGHDK and CDR2 is SYGVNS. Here the CDR3 DNA reads TGTGCCAGTTCCGGACAGAATAATGAAAAACTGTTTTTT. This translates into CASSGQNNEKLFF. Variable domain in full (rest from reference TRBV25-1 and TRBJ1-4): EADIYQTPRYLVIGTGKKITLECSQTMGHDKMYWYQQDPGMELHLIHYSYGVNSTEKGDLSSESTVSRIRTEHFPLTLESARPSHTSQYLCASSGQNNEKLFFGSGTQLSVL.

The V and J genes are TRBV6-1 and TRBJ2-7, with 9 nucleotides matching TRBD2. The J segment lost 5 bases and the V segment lost 7 bases, leaving 12 bases of the junction unmatched. The CDR3 runs 15 residues. The germline V gene has CDR1 MNHNS and CDR2 SASEGT. The DNA for the CDR3 is TGTGCCAGCAAATTACAAAGCGGGAGGTTCGACGAGCAGTACTTC. Residues: CASKLQSGRFDEQYF.

The chain couples TRBV6-1 to TRBJ2-3; possibly TRBD2 for D (8 bases). CDR3 size: 14 residues. Germline values: CDR1 MNHNS, CDR2 SASEGT. V lost 7 bases and J lost 5, with 16 bases in between. CDR3 bases: TGTGCCAGCATCGGGAGGGGGCGGGTAGATACGCAGTATTTT. Amino acids: CASIGRGRVDTQYF.